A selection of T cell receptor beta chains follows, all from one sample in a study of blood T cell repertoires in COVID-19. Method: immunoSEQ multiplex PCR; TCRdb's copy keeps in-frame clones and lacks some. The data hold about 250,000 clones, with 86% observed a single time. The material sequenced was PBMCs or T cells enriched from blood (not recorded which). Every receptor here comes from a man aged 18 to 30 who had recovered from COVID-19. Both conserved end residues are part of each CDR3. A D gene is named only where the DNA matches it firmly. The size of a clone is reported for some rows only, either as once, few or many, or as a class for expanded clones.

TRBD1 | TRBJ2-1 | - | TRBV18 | CASSFGQGGGDEQFF | TGTGCCAGCTCCTTCGGACAGGGGGGGGGCGATGAGCAGTTCTTC
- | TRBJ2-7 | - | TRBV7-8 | CASSLVDSLQYF | TGTGCCAGCAGCTTAGTCGATTCCCTACAGTACTTC
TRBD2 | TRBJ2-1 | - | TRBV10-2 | CATSPRTGGPFDEQFF | TGCGCCACCTCTCCTCGGACGGGAGGCCCTTTCGATGAGCAGTTCTTC
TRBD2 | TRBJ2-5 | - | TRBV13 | CASSYRLAGGPVEQETQYF | TGTGCCAGCAGCTATAGACTAGCGGGAGGGCCAGTAGAACAAGAGACCCAGTACTTC
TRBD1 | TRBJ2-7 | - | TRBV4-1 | CASSPTGTADSYEQYF | TGCGCCAGCAGCCCGACCGGGACAGCTGACTCCTACGAGCAGTACTTC
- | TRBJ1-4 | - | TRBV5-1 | CASSVGTSNEKLFF | TGCGCCAGCAGTGTGGGGACAAGTAATGAAAAACTGTTTTTT
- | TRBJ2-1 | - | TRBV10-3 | CAISSAIHNEQFF | TGTGCCATCAGTTCCGCGATCCACAATGAGCAGTTCTTC
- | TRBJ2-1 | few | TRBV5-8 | CASSLAGRVNEQFF | TGTGCCAGCAGCTTGGCCGGCAGGGTCAATGAGCAGTTCTTC
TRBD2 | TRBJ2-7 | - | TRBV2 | CAYAGTSVYEQYF | TGTGCCTACGCCGGGACTAGCGTCTACGAGCAGTACTTC
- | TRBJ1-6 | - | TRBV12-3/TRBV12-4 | CASSLDLREPLHF | TGTGCCAGCAGTTTGGACCTCCGGGAGCCCCTCCACTTT
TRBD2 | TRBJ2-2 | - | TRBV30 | CAWSGSGRPTGELFF | TGTGCCTGGAGTGGTAGCGGGAGGCCCACCGGGGAGCTGTTTTTT
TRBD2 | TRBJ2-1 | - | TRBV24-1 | CATSTTRGLAGNNEQFF | TGTGCCACCAGTACGACCCGGGGACTAGCGGGTAACAATGAGCAGTTCTTC
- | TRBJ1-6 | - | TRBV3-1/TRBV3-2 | CASSPGRGGNSPLHF | TGTGCCAGCAGCCCCGGGAGGGGGGGAAATTCACCCCTCCACTTT
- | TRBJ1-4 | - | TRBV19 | CASQTVQNEKLFF | TGTGCCAGTCAGACAGTTCAAAATGAAAAACTGTTTTTT
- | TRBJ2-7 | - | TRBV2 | CASIRQGGAYEQYF | TGTGCCAGCATTCGGCAGGGGGGAGCCTACGAGCAGTACTTC
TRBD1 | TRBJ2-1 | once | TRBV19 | CASSIVGTGYNEQFF | TGTGCCAGTAGTATTGTAGGGACAGGGTACAATGAGCAGTTCTTC
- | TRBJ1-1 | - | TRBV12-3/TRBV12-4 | CASSFMNTEAFF | TGTGCCAGCAGTTTTATGAACACTGAAGCTTTCTTT
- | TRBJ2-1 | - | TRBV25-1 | CASSESRGYGQFF | TGTGCCAGCAGTGAATCCCGGGGATACGGGCAGTTCTTC
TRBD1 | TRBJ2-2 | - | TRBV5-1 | CASSLAPAGQGASGELFF | TGCGCCAGCAGCTTGGCTCCGGCGGGACAGGGGGCGAGCGGGGAGCTGTTTTTT
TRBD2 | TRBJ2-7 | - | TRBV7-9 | CASSLLSSGGYEQYF | TGTGCCAGCAGCTTACTGTCTAGCGGGGGCTACGAGCAGTACTTC
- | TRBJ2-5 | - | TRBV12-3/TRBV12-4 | CASSLVLVETQYF | TGTGCCAGCAGTTTAGTCTTAGTGGAGACCCAGTACTTC
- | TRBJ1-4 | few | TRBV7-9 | CASSLGLGGHNEKLFF | TGTGCCAGCAGCTTAGGGTTAGGCGGACACAATGAAAAACTGTTTTTT
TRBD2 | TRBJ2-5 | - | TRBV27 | CASGPTSGDGETQYF | TGTGCCAGCGGACCCACTAGCGGGGATGGCGAGACCCAGTACTTC